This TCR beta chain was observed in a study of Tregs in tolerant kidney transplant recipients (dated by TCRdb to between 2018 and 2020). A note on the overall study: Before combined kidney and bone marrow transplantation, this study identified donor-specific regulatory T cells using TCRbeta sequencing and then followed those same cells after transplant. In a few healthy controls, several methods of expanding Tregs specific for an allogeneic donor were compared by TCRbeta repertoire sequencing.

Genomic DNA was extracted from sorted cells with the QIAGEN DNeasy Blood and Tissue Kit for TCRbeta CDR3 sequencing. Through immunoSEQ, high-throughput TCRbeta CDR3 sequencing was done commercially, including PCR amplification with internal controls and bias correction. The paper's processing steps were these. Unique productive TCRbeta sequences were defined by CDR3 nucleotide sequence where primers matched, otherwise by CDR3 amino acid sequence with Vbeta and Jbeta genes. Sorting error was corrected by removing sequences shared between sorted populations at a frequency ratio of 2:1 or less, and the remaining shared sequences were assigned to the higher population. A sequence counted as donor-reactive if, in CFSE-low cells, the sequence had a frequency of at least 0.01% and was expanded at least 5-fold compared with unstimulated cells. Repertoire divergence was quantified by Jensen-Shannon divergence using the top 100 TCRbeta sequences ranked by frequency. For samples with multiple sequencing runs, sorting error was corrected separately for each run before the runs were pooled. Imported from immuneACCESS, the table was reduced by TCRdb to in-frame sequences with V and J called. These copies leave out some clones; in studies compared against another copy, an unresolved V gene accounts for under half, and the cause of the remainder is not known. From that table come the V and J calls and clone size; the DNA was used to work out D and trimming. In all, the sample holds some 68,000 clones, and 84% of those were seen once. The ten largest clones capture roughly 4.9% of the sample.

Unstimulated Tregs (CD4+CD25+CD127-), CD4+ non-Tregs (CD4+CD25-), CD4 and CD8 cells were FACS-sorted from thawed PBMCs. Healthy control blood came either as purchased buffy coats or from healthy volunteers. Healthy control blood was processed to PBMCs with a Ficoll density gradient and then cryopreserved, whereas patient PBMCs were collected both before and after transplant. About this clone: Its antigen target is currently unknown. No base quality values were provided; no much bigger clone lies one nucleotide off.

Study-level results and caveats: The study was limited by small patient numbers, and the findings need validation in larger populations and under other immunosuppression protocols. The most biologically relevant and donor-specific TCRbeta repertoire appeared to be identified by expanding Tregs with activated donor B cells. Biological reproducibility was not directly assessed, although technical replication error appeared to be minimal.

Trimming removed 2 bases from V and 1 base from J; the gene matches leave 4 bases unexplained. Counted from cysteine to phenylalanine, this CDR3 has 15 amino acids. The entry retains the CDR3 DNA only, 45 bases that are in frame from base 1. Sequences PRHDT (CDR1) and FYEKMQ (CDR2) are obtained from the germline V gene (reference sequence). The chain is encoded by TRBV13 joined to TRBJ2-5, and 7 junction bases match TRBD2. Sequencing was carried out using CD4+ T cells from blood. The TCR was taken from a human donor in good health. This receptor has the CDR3 CASSLTLAAQETQYF. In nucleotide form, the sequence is TGTGCCAGCAGCTTAACCCTAGCGGCCCAAGAGACCCAGTACTTC.